This T cell receptor beta chain is drawn from a study of shared clonotypes between healthy human individuals. The study's findings and limits: Sampling covered nothing but blood. Tissue TCR repertoires likely differ from those found in blood. Measured sharing among donors was expected to vary with sequencing depth.

Note on this clone: Its cognate antigen is unknown.

For every subset, genomic DNA was evenly distributed across several immunoSEQ plates. The data were produced by immunoSEQ multiplex PCR, yet TCRdb's version contains in-frame clones alone and is incomplete. The sample includes around 480,000 clones, almost 80% seen only once; the top ten take around 12%. The V gene lost 0 bases and the J gene lost 5 bases, with 10 bases spanning the gap. The length of the CDR3 is 13 residues. CDR1 and CDR2 from the germline V gene are SQVTM and ANQGSEA. Sequenced input: PBMCs. The origin of this receptor is a woman aged 40 to 50 in good health. Some clones in this sample may be carry-over from other donors' samples. V gene TRBV29-1 combines with J gene TRBJ2-5; D call uncertain. The CDR3 loop is CSVEDRSLETQYF. Here the CDR3 DNA reads TGCAGCGTTGAAGACCGCAGTCTCGAGACCCAGTACTTC.